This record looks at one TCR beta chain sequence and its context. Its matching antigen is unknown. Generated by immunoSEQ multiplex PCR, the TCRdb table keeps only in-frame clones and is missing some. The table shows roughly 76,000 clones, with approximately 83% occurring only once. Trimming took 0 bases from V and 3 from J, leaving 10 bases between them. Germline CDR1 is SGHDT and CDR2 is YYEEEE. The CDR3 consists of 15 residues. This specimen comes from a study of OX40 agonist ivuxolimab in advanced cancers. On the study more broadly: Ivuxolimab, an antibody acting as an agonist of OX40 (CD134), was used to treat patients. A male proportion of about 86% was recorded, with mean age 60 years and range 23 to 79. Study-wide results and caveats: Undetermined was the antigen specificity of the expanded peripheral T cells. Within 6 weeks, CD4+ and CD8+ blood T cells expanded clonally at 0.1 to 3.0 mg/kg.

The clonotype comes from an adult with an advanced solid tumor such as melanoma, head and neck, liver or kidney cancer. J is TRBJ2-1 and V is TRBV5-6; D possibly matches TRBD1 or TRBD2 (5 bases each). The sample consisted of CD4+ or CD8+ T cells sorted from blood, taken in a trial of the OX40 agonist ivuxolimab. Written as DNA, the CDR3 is TGTGCCAGCAGCTTGGGGGCAGGGAGCTACAATGAGCAGTTCTTC. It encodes CASSLGAGSYNEQFF.